Sequencing of this T cell receptor beta chain was carried out in a study of control samples from healthy donors and cancer patients. Sequencing used immunoSEQ multiplex PCR; TCRdb keeps in-frame clones, though not all of them. Of around 130,000 clones in the sample, roughly 90% were seen once. This clonotype was sampled from a middle-aged man in good health. Material for sequencing was blood.

This CDR3 is CASSILFRRNQPQHF. In DNA, the CDR3 is TGTGCCAGTAGTATTCTTTTTAGGAGAAATCAGCCCCAGCATTTT. The chain has TRBV19 and TRBJ1-5; D call uncertain. The CDR3 consists of 15 residues. Looked up from germline, CDR1 is LNHDA and CDR2 is SQIVND (reference sequence). Between the trimmed V and J ends, which lost 3 bases and 4 bases, there was a span of 13 bases.